This T cell receptor (beta chain) emerged from a study of response to subunit inactivated influenza vaccine. Germline-derived CDR1 and CDR2 are DFQATT and SNEGSKA (reference sequence). The CDR3 spans 14 residues. After removal of 5 bases from V and 4 bases from J, the junction contained 7 bases not matched to a gene. In TCRdb, the RT-PCR reads were re-called with MiXCR into one record per CDR3 protein. This sample has fewer than 600,000 distinct CDR3 sequences, with roughly 7.9% found just once. Study findings and constraints: Only a handful of new T cells, the authors suggested, are recruited with each seasonal influenza vaccination.

Concerning this clonotype itself: Its antigen is unidentified.

This TCR was sampled from a man aged 50-75 years who received an inactivated influenza vaccine. The sample in question was PBMCs from blood, obtained approximately 25 months after vaccination. The rearrangement uses TRBV20-1 and TRBJ2-1; 8 positions match TRBD1. For the CDR3, the DNA is TGCAGTGCTTCAGGGGGCGCGTTATACAATGAGCAGTTCTTC. It is translated as CSASGGALYNEQFF.